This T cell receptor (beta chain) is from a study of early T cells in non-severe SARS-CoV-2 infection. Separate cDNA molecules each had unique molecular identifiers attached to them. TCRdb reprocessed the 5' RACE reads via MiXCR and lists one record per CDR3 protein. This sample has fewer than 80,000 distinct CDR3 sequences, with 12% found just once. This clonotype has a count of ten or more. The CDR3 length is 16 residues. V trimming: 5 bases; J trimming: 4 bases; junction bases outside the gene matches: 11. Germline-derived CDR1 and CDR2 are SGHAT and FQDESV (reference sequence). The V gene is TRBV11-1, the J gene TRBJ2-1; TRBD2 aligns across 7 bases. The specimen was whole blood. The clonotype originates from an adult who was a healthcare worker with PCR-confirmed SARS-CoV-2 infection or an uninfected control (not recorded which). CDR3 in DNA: TGTGCCAGCAGCCCCGGGGGTAGCGGGCAATACAATGAGCAGTTCTTC. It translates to CASSPGGSGQYNEQFF.